The 18 T cell receptor beta chains presented below share a single source sample, sequenced in a study of T-cell memory formation after mild COVID-19. From the 5' RACE reads, TCRdb called clonotypes with MiXCR, one entry per CDR3 protein. The data show 210,000 or so distinct CDR3 sequences, 25% to 35% seen once. Input material: PBMCs or a T cell subset sorted from them (not recorded which). The receptor set was obtained from an adult woman who had mild COVID-19 (a few samples of this study predate the infection). Cell type and time point are not known.

CDR3 amino acids: CASSQYGENIQYF. The CDR3 DNA sequence: TGTGCCAGCAGCCAATACGGGGAAAACATTCAGTACTTC. The rearrangement links TRBV3-1 to TRBJ2-4, with D possibly matching TRBD2 (5 bases). Trimming pared 2 bases from V and 5 bases from J, leaving 7 bases between. Per the germline V gene, CDR1 is LGHDT and CDR2 is YNNKEL (reference sequence). There are 13 residues in the CDR3.

The chain recombines TRBV20-1 with TRBJ2-7; no definite D call. This CDR3 is 13 amino acids long. Germline CDR1 reads DFQATT; CDR2 reads SNEGSKA (reference sequence). Trimming removed 5 bases at V and 2 bases at J, with 13 bases between. DNA for the CDR3: TGCAGTGCTCCGCGCGAGAATACCTACGAGCAGTACTTC. It translates to CSAPRENTYEQYF.

J is TRBJ1-2 and V is TRBV20-1, with D unclear. The CDR3 is 11 residues long. Germline V gives CDR1 DFQATT, CDR2 SNEGSKA (reference sequence). V shed 6 bases and J shed 5 bases, with 10 bases lying between them. DNA for the CDR3: TGCAGTGCAAAACGGGAGTATGGCTACACCTTC. It specifies CSAKREYGYTF.

This clonotype occurred many times. V is TRBV5-1 and J is TRBJ1-1; maybe TRBD1 (6 bases). Trimming took off 5 bases at V and 5 bases at J, with 16 bases between the two ends. Germline-derived CDR1 and CDR2 are SGHRS and YFSETQ. The length of the CDR3 is 14 residues. As DNA, the CDR3 is TGCGCCAGCAGTTGGTCCGGGGGGCAAACTGAAGCTTTCTTT. Translated, it gives CASSWSGGQTEAFF. Combining the CDR3 with reference TRBV5-1 and TRBJ1-1 gives the whole variable domain KAGVTQTPRYLIKTRGQQVTLSCSPISGHRSVSWYQQTPGQGLQFLFEYFSETQRNKGNFPGRFSGRQFSNSRSEMNVSTLELGDSALYLCASSWSGGQTEAFFGQGTRLTVV.

This clonotype showed up many times. The rearrangement joins TRBV7-9 to TRBJ2-7; D is possibly TRBD1 or TRBD2 (5 bases each). Trimming took 5 bases from V and 3 from J, leaving 11 bases between them. CDR3 length equals 13 residues. CDR1 is SEHNR and CDR2 is FQNEAQ in the germline V gene (reference sequence). The CDR3 nucleotides read TGTGCCAGCAGCCGGGACCCTAACTACGAGCAGTACTTC. Encoded protein: CASSRDPNYEQYF.

The chain uses TRBV7-3 and TRBJ1-3; D is unresolved. This CDR3 is 14 amino acids long. The germline gives CDR1 SGHTA, CDR2 FQGTGA. The V gene lost 2 bases and the J gene lost 2 bases, with 7 bases spanning the gap. The CDR3 DNA reads as TGTGCCAGCAGCTTAGGACTACCTGGAAACACCATATATTTT. Amino acid sequence: CASSLGLPGNTIYF.

The sample holds a few counts of this clonotype. The V and J genes are TRBV18 and TRBJ2-6; 7 positions agree with TRBD1. This CDR3 comprises 16 residues. CDR1 KGHSH and CDR2 LQKENI come from the germline V gene. The J segment lost 0 bases and the V segment lost 5 bases, leaving 4 bases of the junction unmatched. CDR3 region: CASSTTGNSGANVLTF. CDR3 nucleotides: TGTGCCAGCTCAACGACAGGGAACTCTGGGGCCAACGTCCTGACTTTC. The full variable domain, its missing parts supplied by reference TRBV18 and TRBJ2-6, is NAGVMQNPRHLVRRRGQEARLRCSPMKGHSHVYWYRQLPEEGLKFMVYLQKENIIDESGMPKERFSAEFPKEGPSILRIQQVVRGDSAAYFCASSTTGNSGANVLTFGAGSRLTVL.

This chain links TRBV15 with TRBJ2-1; D is possibly TRBD1 (7 bases). The germline gives CDR1 LNHNV, CDR2 YYDKDF (reference sequence). This CDR3 has 15 residues. V shed 5 bases and J shed 4 bases, with 15 bases lying between them. The CDR3 region is CATSLTGTWYNEQFF. Written as DNA, the CDR3 is TGTGCCACCAGCTTGACAGGGACTTGGTACAATGAGCAGTTCTTC. Combining the CDR3 with reference TRBV15 and TRBJ2-1 gives the whole variable domain DAMVIQNPRYQVTQFGKPVTLSCSQTLNHNVMYWYQQKSSQAPKLLFHYYDKDFNNEADTPDNFQSRRPNTSFCFLDIRSPGLGDTAMYLCATSLTGTWYNEQFFGPGTRLTVL.

The chain carries TRBV6-5 and TRBJ1-5, with D hard to call. Trimming removed 5 bases at V and 7 bases at J, with 15 bases between. Germline CDR1 MNHEY, CDR2 SVGAGI. The CDR3 sequence is 14 residues long. This CDR3 reads CASSRGQARQPQHF. Here the CDR3 DNA reads TGTGCCAGCAGTAGAGGGCAGGCCCGGCAGCCCCAGCATTTT.

This clonotype was detected a few times. The chain recombines TRBV12-3 or TRBV12-4 with TRBJ1-4, with 9 bases that match TRBD1. The CDR3 runs to 14 residues. With V trimmed by 5 bases and J by 11 bases, 9 bases remained unmatched. CDR3 sequence: CASSLGQGKEKLFF. CDR3 coding DNA: TGTGCCAGCAGTCTAGGACAGGGGAAAGAGAAACTGTTTTTT.

This clonotype has at least ten counts. The rearrangement uses TRBV28 and TRBJ2-1; 9 bases are a match to TRBD1. The CDR3 spans 18 residues. With V trimmed by 4 bases and J by 3 bases, 13 bases remained unmatched. Germline CDR1 MDHEN, CDR2 SYDVKM. The CDR3 here is CASSSAAGDRALYNEQFF. The CDR3 nucleotides are TGTGCCAGCAGTTCAGCGGCAGGGGACAGGGCGCTCTACAATGAGCAGTTCTTC.

The V call is TRBV19, the J call TRBJ1-1; 7 nucleotides line up with TRBD1. This CDR3 has 15 amino acids. CDR1 is LNHDA and CDR2 is SQIVND in the germline V gene (reference sequence). Trimming cost V 4 bases and J 5 bases; bases outside gene matches: 10. The CDR3 spells CASSTGGSPITEAFF. CDR3 coding DNA: TGTGCCAGTAGTACAGGGGGATCCCCAATAACTGAAGCTTTCTTT.

The rearrangement joins TRBV7-9 to TRBJ2-1; TRBD1 or TRBD2 may be the D gene (6 bases each). This CDR3 has 13 amino acids. CDR1 and CDR2 from the germline V gene are SEHNR and FQNEAQ (reference sequence). V was trimmed by 4 bases and J by 8 bases, leaving 12 bases between them. The CDR3: CASSWGRGDEQFF. The CDR3 coding sequence is TGTGCCAGCAGCTGGGGTAGGGGGGATGAGCAGTTCTTC.

This clonotype was seen more than once but under ten times. The chain carries TRBV2 and TRBJ2-7; D might be TRBD1 (6 bases). This CDR3 contains 12 residues. Germline-derived CDR1 and CDR2 are SNHLY and FYNNEI. V lost 10 bases to trimming and J lost 0 bases, with 10 bases between them. The CDR3 sequence: CATTGRSYEQYF. The DNA of the CDR3 is TGTGCCACCACAGGGCGCTCCTACGAGCAGTACTTC. Full variable domain (missing parts from reference TRBV2 and TRBJ2-7): EPEVTQTPSHQVTQMGQEVILRCVPISNHLYFYWYRQILGQKVEFLVSFYNNEISEKSEIFDDQFSVERPDGSNFTLKIRSTKLEDSAMYFCATTGRSYEQYFGPGTRLTVT.

This clonotype was observed many times. The chain combines TRBV7-8 with TRBJ2-7; 7 nucleotides match TRBD2. V dropped 1 base and J dropped 1; count of bases not matched to a gene: 4. The CDR3 contains 15 residues. Germline CDR1 SGHVS, CDR2 FQNEAQ. The CDR3 nucleotides read TGTGCCAGCAGCTTAGGGGACGGGGGGTCCTACGAGCAGTACTTC. The encoded protein is CASSLGDGGSYEQYF.

The gene calls are TRBV3-1 and TRBJ1-2; D is perhaps TRBD1 (5 bases). Germline-derived CDR1 and CDR2 are LGHDT and YNNKEL (reference sequence). The CDR3 is 15 residues long. The V and J ends lost 0 bases and 6 bases respectively, with 14 bases between them. The chain's CDR3 is CASSQDRQGRHGYTF. CDR3 in DNA: TGTGCCAGCAGCCAAGACCGCCAGGGACGGCATGGCTACACCTTC.

V gene TRBV20-1 combines with J gene TRBJ2-5, with D possibly matching TRBD2 (5 bases). This CDR3 region has 11 residues. Per the germline V gene, CDR1 is DFQATT and CDR2 is SNEGSKA (reference sequence). The germline V and J ends were trimmed by 6 bases and 3 bases, with 8 bases remaining between them. The CDR3 protein is CSAFGKETQYF. CDR3 coding DNA: TGCAGTGCCTTCGGGAAAGAGACCCAGTACTTC.

The chain has TRBV4-3 and TRBJ2-1; 7 bases line up with TRBD2. Germline lookup yields CDR1 LGHNA and CDR2 YSLEER. V shed 4 bases and J 3 bases; nucleotides not matched to a gene: 12. The CDR3 loop spans 17 amino acids. The CDR3 nucleotides read TGCGCCAGCAGCCCAACCCGGGTACTAGCGTACTACAATGAGCAGTTCTTC. Its translation is CASSPTRVLAYYNEQFF.